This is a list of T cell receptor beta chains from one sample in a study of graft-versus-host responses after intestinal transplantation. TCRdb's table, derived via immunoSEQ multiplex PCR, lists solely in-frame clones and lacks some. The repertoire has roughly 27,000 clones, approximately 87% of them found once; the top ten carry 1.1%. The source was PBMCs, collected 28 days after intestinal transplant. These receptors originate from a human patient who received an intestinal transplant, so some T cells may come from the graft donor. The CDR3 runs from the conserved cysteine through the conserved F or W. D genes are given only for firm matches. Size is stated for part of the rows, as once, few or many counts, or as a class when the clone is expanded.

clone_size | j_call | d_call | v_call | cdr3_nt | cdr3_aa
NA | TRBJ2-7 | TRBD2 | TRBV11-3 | TGTGCCAGCAGCTTAGATTCCCTTCGAGCGGGAGACTCCTACGAGCAGTACTTC | CASSLDSLRAGDSYEQYF
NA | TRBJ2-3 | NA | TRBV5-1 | TGCGCCAGCAGCTTGCGGTTGTACACAGATACGCAGTATTTT | CASSLRLYTDTQYF
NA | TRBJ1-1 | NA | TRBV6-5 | TGTGCCAGCAGGCGGGGACTGAACACTGAAGCTTTCTTT | CASRRGLNTEAFF
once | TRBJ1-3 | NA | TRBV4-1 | TGCGCCAGCAGCCATGTGGCCGACACCATATATTTT | CASSHVADTIYF
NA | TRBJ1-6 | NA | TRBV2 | TGTGCCAGCAGGGGACTCTCCTATAATTCACCCCTCCACTTT | CASRGLSYNSPLHF
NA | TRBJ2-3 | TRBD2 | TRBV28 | TGTGCCAGCAGTTTACTAGCGGGGAGCACAGATACGCAGTATTTT | CASSLLAGSTDTQYF
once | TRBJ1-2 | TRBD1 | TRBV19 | TGTGCCAGTAGTATCTTGGGACAGAGGTACTTC | CASSILGQRYF
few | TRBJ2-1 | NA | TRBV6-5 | TGTGCCAGCAGTCTGACCCCGAGCTCCTACAATGAGCAGTTCTTC | CASSLTPSSYNEQFF
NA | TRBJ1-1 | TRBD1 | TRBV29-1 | TGCAGCGTTGAAGCCAGGGACAGCACTGAAGCTTTCTTT | CSVEARDSTEAFF
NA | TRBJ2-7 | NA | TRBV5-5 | TGTGCCAGCAGCTTGACGAGGGGCAGGGCCTACGAGCAGTACTTC | CASSLTRGRAYEQYF
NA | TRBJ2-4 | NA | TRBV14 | TGTGCCAGCAGCGCTTACAGGGGATGGGGACTAGACATTCAGTACTTC | CASSAYRGWGLDIQYF
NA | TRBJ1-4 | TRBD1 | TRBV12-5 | TGTGCTAGTGGTTTTGACCCTAAGGACAGGGGGACAACAACTAATGAAAAACTGTTTTTT | CASGFDPKDRGTTTNEKLFF
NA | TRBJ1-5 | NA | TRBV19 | TGTGCCAGTACTAAGTATGGGCGGGGGGGAGAGCAGCCCCAGCATTTT | CASTKYGRGGEQPQHF
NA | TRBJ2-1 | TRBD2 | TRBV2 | TGTGCCAGCAGTGAATCACTAGCGGGAATATACAATGAGCAGTTCTTC | CASSESLAGIYNEQFF
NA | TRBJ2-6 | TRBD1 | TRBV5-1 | TGCGCCAGCAGGCCAGGGACAGGGAGGCCCTCTGGGGCCAACGTCCTGACTTTC | CASRPGTGRPSGANVLTF
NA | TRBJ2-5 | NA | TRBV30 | TGTGCCTGGAGTGGGGATTACACGGAGACCCAGTACTTC | CAWSGDYTETQYF
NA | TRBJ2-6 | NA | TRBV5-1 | TGCGCCAGCAGCTTAGGCATTCGTCTCTACTCTGGGGCCAACGTCCTGACTTTC | CASSLGIRLYSGANVLTF
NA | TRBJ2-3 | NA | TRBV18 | TGTGCCAGCTCACCACAGGCTAGCAGCTCAGATACGCAGTATTTT | CASSPQASSSDTQYF
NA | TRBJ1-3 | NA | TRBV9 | TGTGCCAGCAGCGTAGACGGGGGAAACACCATATATTTT | CASSVDGGNTIYF
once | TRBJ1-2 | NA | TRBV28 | TGTGCCAGCGGAACGCCACTAGGGTGGGAGTATGGCTACACCTTC | CASGTPLGWEYGYTF
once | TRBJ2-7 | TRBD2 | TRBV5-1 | TGCGCCAGCAGCGATGGACTAGCGGGAGGGATAGGGCAGTACTTC | CASSDGLAGGIGQYF
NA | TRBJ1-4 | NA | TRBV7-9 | TGTGCCAGCAGCATCGACCGTAGCCTGTTTTTT | CASSIDRSLFF
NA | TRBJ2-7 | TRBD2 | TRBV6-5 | TGTGCCAGCAGTCAGGGACTAGCGTTGTCCTACGAGCAGTACTTC | CASSQGLALSYEQYF
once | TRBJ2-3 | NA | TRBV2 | TGTGCCAGCAGTGAAGCGCACGACCAGACGGGCACAGATACGCAGTATTTT | CASSEAHDQTGTDTQYF
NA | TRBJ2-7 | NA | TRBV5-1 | TGCGCCAGCAGCTTAAGGGCCACCTACGAGCAGTACTTC | CASSLRATYEQYF
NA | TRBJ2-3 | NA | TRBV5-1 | TGCGCCAGCGCTTGGCGAGGCAGGGGTTTATCAGATACGCAGTATTTT | CASAWRGRGLSDTQYF
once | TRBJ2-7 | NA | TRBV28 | TGTGCCAGCAGTCGGACTCCCTTTACCTACGAGCAGTACTTC | CASSRTPFTYEQYF
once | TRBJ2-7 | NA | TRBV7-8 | TGTGCCAGCAGCTTAGAGGACGGGAACTACGAGCAGTACTTC | CASSLEDGNYEQYF
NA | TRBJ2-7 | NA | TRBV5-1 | TGCGCCAGCAGCTTGGCGGCCGAGCAGTACTTC | CASSLAAEQYF
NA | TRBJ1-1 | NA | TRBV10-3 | TGTGCCATCAGCGAGAAAGCTTTGGGCGTTTTCACTGAAGCTTTCTTT | CAISEKALGVFTEAFF
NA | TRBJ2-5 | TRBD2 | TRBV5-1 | TGCGCCAGCAGCTTGGCTAGCGGGGGGGCTTGGGAGACCCAGTACTTC | CASSLASGGAWETQYF
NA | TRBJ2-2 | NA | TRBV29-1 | TGCAGCGTTGAAGACGGAGACACCGGGGAGCTGTTTTTT | CSVEDGDTGELFF
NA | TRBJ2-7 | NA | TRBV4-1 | TGCGCCAGCAGCCAAGAGGGGACCACCTACGAGCAGTACTTC | CASSQEGTTYEQYF
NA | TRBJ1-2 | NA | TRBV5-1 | TGCGCCAGCAGCGGGGGACTTTTCTATGGCTACACCTTC | CASSGGLFYGYTF
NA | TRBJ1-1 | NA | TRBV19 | TGTGCCAGTAGTATTATAGGGGGAAGGAACACTGAAGCTTTCTTT | CASSIIGGRNTEAFF
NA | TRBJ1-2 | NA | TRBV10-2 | TGCGCCAGCAGTGAACACTATGGCTACACCTTC | CASSEHYGYTF
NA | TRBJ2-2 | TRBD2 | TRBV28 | TGTGCCAGCAGGGGGGACGGGAGGTTCACCGGGGAGCTGTTTTTT | CASRGDGRFTGELFF
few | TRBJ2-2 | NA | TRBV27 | TGTGCCAGCAGTTTTATGGACAGCACCGGGGAGCTGTTTTTT | CASSFMDSTGELFF
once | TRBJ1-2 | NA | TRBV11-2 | TGTGCCAGCAGCTTAGCACAAGCTAACTATGGCTACACCTTC | CASSLAQANYGYTF
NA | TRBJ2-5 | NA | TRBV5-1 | TGCGCCAGCAGCTTGACCTTAATGGTCGAAGAGACCCAGTACTTC | CASSLTLMVEETQYF
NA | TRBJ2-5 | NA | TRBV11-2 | TGTGCCAGCAGCCTCCTGACAGGGAGGCAAGAGACCCAGTACTTC | CASSLLTGRQETQYF
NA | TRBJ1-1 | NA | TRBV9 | TGTGCCAGCAGCGTAGATAACACTGAAGCTTTCTTT | CASSVDNTEAFF
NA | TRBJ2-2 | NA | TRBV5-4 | TGTGCCAGCAGCGTCGGACTTAACACCGGGGAGCTGTTTTTT | CASSVGLNTGELFF
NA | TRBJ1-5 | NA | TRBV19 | TGTGCCAGTAGTCCCAACCATAGCAATCAGCCCCAGCATTTT | CASSPNHSNQPQHF
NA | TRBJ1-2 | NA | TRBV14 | TGTGCCAGCAGCCAAGATGCCCTTTATGGCTACACCTTC | CASSQDALYGYTF